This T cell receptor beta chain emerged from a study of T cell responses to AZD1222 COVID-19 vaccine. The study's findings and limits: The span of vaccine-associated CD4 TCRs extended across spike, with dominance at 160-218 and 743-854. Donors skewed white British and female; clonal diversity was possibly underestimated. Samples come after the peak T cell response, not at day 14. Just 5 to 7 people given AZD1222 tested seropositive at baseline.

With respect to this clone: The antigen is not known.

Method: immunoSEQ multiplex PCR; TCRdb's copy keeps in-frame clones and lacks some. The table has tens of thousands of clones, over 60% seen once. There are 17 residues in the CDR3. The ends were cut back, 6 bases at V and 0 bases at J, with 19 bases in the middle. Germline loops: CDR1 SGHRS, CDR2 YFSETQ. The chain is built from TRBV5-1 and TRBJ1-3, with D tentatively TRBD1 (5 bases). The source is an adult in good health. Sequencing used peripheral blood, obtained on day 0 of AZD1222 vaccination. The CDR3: CASTTGGSLGSGNTIYF. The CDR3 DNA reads TGCGCCAGCACCACTGGGGGGTCCCTTGGCTCTGGAAACACCATATATTTT.